This T cell receptor (beta chain) was captured in a study of shared clonotypes between healthy human individuals. TCRdb's copy holds only in-frame clones and misses some; the assay was immunoSEQ multiplex PCR. This sample carries around 2.3 million clones, approximately 95% of them seen once, and the ten largest clones take around 0.13%. Broader study findings: Despite large depth, rarefaction showed incomplete sorted-subset sequencing.

Notes on this clone: The antigen remains unidentified.

The donors were adults (healthy and HIV-negative) with no recent acute infections or vaccinations. Subsets obtained from CD4+ cells comprised CD45RA+ naive and CD45RA-negative memory cells. Germline V gene data show CDR1 as SNHLY and CDR2 as FYNNEI. This CDR3 comprises 14 residues. Trimming took off 5 bases at V and 2 bases at J, with 10 bases between the two ends. This chain links TRBV2 with TRBJ1-5, with D uncertain. The source of this sequence is a young man in good health. Sequencing was carried out using naive CD4+ T cells sorted from blood. The subset here: CD45RA+ positively selected. CDR3 in DNA: TGTGCCAGCAGTCGGGAGAGCGGCAATCAGCCCCAGCATTTT. Amino acids: CASSRESGNQPQHF.